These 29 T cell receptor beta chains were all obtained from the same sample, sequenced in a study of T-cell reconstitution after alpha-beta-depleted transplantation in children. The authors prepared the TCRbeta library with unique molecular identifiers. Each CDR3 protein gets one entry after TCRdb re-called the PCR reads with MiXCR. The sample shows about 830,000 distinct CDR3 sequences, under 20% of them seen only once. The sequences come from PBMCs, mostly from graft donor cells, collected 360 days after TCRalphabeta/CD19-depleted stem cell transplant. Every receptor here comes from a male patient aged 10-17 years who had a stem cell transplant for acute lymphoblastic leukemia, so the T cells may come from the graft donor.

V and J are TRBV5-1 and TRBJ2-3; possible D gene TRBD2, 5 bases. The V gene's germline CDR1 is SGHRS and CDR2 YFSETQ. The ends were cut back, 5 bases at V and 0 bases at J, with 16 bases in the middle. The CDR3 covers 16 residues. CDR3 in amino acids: CASSSGRTPSTDTQYF. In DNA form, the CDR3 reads TGCGCCAGCAGTTCGGGGAGAACTCCTAGCACAGATACGCAGTATTTT.

CDR3: CASSWQPRGTEAFF. CDR3 in DNA: TGTGCCAGCAGTTGGCAACCTCGGGGCACTGAAGCTTTCTTT. The chain uses TRBV27 and TRBJ1-1; D gene ambiguous. From germline, CDR1 is MNHEY and CDR2 SMNVEV (reference sequence). This CDR3 has 14 amino acids. V was trimmed by 4 bases and J by 4 bases, leaving 13 bases between them.

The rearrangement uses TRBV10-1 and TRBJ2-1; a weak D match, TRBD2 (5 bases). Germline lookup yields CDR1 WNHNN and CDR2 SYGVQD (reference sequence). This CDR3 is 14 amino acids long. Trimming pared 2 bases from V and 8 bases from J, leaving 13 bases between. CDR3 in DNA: TGCGCCAGCAGTGAGAGTACCCTAGCCGATGAGCAGTTCTTC. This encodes CASSESTLADEQFF.

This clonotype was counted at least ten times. The chain's CDR3 is CSALGEATGFTSYEQYF. CDR3 nucleotides: TGCAGCGCCCTAGGGGAGGCAACAGGGTTCACCTCCTACGAGCAGTACTTC. V usage is TRBV29-1 and J usage is TRBJ2-7; D assignment may be TRBD1 or TRBD2 (6 bases each). The CDR3 is 17 residues long. V dropped 7 bases and J dropped 0 bases, with 25 bases sitting between them. Per germline, CDR1 SQVTM and CDR2 ANQGSEA.

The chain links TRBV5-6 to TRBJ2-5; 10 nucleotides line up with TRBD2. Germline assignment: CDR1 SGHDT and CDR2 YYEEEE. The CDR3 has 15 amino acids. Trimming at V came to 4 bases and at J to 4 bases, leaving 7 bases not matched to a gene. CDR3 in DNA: TGTGCCAGCAGCCACCGGACTAGCGGTATAGAGACCCAGTACTTC. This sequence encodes CASSHRTSGIETQYF.

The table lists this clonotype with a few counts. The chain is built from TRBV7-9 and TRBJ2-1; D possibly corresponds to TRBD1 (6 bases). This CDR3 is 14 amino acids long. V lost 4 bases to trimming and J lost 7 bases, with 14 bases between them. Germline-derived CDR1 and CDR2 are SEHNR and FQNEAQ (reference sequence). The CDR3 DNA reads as TGTGCCAGCAGCTCCTACAGGGTGGAGAATGAGCAGTTCTTC. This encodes CASSSYRVENEQFF. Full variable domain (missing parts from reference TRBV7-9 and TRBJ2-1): DTGVSQNPRHKITKRGQNVTFRCDPISEHNRLYWYRQTLGQGPEFLTYFQNEAQLEKSRLLSDRFSAERPKGSFSTLEIQRTEQGDSAMYLCASSSYRVENEQFFGPGTRLTVL.

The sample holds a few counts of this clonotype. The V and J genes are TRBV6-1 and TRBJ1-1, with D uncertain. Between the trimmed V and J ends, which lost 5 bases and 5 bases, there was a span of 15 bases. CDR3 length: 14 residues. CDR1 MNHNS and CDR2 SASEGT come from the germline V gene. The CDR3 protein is CASSRKSAGTEAFF. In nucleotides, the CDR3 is TGTGCCAGCAGTAGGAAATCCGCCGGGACTGAAGCTTTCTTT.

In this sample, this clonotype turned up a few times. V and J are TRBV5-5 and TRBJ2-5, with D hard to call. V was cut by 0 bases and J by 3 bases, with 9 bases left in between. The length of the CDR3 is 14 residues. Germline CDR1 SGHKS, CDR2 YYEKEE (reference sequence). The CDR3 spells CASSLGGAEETQYF. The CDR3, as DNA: TGTGCCAGCAGCTTGGGTGGTGCAGAAGAGACCCAGTACTTC.

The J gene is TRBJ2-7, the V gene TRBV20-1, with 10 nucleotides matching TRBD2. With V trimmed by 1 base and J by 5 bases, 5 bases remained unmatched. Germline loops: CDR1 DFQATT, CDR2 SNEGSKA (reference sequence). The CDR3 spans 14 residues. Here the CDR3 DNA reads TGCAGTGCTAGAGGTACTAGCGGGGTCCACGAGCAGTACTTC. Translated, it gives CSARGTSGVHEQYF.

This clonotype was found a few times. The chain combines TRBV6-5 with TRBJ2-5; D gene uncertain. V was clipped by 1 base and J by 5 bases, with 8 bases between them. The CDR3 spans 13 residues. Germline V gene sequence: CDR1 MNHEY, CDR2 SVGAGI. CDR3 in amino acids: CASSYYPRETQYF. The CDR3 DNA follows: TGTGCCAGCAGTTACTACCCTCGGGAGACCCAGTACTTC.

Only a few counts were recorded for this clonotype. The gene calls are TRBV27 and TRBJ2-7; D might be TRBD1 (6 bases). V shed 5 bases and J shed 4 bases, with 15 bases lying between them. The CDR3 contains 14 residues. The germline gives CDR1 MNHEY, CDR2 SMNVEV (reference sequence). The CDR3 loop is CASSASDSPYEQYF. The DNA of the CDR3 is TGTGCCAGCAGTGCCTCGGACAGTCCTTACGAGCAGTACTTC.

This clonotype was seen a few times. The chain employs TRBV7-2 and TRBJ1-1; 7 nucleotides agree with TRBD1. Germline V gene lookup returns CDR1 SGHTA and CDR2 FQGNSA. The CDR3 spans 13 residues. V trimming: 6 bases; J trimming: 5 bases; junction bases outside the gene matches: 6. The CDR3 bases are TGTGCCAGCAGTAAGACAGGGAGGACTGAAGCTTTCTTT. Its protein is CASSKTGRTEAFF.

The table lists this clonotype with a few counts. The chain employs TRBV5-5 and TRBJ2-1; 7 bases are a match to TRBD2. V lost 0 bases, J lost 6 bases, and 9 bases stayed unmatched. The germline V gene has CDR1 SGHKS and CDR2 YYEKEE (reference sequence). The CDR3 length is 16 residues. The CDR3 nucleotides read TGTGCCAGCAGCTTGGCCCCTGGACTAGAGGCCAATGAGCAGTTCTTC. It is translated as CASSLAPGLEANEQFF.

The CDR3: CATSRPSSGELFF. As DNA, the CDR3 is TGTGCCACCAGCAGGCCCTCTTCCGGGGAGCTGTTTTTT. This chain uses TRBV15 with TRBJ2-2; D not resolved. V was pared by 3 bases and J by 6 bases, with 8 bases between. This CDR3 spans 13 amino acids. CDR1 is LNHNV, CDR2 YYDKDF, per germline (reference sequence).

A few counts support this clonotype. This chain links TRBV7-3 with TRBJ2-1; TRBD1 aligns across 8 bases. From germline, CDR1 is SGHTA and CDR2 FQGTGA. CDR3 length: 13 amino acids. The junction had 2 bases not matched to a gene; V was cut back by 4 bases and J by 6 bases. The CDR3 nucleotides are TGTGCCAGCAGCTCTGACAGGGGCAATGAGCAGTTCTTC. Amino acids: CASSSDRGNEQFF.

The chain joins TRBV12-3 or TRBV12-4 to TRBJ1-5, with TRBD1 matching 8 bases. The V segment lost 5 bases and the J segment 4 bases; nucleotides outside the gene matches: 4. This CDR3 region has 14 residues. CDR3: CASSNRDRNQPQHF. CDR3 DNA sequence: TGTGCCAGCAGTAACCGGGACAGGAATCAGCCCCAGCATTTT.

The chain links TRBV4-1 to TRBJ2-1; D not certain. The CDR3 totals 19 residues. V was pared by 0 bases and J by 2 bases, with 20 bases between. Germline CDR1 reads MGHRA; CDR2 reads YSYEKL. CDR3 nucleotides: TGCGCCAGCAGCCAAGACGGCCCCAAGACTCCAGGTCCCTACAATGAGCAGTTCTTC. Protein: CASSQDGPKTPGPYNEQFF.

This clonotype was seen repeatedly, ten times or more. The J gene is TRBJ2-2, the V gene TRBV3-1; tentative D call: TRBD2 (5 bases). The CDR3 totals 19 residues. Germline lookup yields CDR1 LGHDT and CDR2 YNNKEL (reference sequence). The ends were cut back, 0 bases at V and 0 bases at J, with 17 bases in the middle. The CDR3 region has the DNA TGTGCCAGCAGCCAAGATAAGAGGCTAGCTAGATCGAACACCGGGGAGCTGTTTTTT. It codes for CASSQDKRLARSNTGELFF.

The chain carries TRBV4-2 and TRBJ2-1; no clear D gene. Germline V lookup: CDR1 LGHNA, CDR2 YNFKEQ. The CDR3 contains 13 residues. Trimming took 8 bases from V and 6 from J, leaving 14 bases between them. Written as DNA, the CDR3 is TGTGCCAGCCTCAAGGTGGGGTTCAATGAGCAGTTCTTC. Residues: CASLKVGFNEQFF.

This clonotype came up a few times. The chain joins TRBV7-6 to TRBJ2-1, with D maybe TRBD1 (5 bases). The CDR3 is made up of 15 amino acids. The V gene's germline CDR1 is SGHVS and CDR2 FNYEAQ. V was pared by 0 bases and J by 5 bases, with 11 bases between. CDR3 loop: CASSLAYRKNNEQFF. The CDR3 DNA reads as TGTGCCAGCAGCTTAGCTTACAGGAAAAACAATGAGCAGTTCTTC.

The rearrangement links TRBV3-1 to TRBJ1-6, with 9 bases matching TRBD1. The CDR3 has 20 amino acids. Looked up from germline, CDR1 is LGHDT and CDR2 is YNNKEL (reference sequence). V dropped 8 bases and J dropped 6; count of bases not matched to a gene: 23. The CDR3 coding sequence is TGTGCCAGCTGCAAAGATTGGGGGACAGGGCTTATCCGGGCTAATTCACCCCTCCACTTT. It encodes CASCKDWGTGLIRANSPLHF.

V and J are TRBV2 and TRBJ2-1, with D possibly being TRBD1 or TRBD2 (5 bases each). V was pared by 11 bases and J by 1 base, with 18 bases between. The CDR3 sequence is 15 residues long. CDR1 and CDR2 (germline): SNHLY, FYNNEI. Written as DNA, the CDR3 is TGTGCCGAGGGGCCCACCCCCCCTTCCTACAATGAGCAGTTCTTC. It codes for CAEGPTPPSYNEQFF.

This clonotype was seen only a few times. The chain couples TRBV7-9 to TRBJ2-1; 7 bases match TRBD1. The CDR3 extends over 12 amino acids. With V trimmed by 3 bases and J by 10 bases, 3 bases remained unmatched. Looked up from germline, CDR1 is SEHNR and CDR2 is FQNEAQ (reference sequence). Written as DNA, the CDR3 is TGTGCCAGCAGCTTGGGGACAGAAGAGCAGTTCTTC. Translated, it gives CASSLGTEEQFF.

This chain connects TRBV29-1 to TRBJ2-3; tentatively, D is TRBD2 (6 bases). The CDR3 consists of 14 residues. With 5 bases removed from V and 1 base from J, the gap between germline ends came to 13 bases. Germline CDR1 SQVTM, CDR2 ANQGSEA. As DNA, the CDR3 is TGCAGCGTTTGGGGGGATAGGGGCACAGATACGCAGTATTTT. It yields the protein CSVWGDRGTDTQYF.

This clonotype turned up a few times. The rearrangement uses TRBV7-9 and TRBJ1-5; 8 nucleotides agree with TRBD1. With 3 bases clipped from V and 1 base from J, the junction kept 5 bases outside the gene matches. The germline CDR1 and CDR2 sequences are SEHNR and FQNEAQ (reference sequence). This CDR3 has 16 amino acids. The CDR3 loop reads CASSFDRGLSNQPQHF. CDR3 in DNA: TGTGCCAGCAGCTTTGACAGGGGCTTGAGCAATCAGCCCCAGCATTTT.

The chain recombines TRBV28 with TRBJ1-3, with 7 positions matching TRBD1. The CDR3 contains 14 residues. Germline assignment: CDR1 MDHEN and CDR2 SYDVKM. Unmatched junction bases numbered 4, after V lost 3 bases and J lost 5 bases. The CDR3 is CASSFTGDRNTIYF. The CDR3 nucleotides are TGTGCCAGCAGTTTTACAGGGGATAGAAACACCATATATTTT.

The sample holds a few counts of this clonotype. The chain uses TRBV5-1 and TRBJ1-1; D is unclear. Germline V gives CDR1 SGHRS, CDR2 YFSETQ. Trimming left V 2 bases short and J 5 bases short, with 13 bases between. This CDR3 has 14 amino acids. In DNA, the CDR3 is TGCGCCAGCAGCTTTTCGGGAGGAGGGACTGAAGCTTTCTTT. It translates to CASSFSGGGTEAFF.

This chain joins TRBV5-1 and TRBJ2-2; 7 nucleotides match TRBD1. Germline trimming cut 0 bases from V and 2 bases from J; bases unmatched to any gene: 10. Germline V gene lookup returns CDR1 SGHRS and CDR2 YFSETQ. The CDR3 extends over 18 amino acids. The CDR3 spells CASSLVLGGTLNTGELFF. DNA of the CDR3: TGCGCCAGCAGCTTGGTTTTAGGGGGCACCCTTAACACCGGGGAGCTGTTTTTT.

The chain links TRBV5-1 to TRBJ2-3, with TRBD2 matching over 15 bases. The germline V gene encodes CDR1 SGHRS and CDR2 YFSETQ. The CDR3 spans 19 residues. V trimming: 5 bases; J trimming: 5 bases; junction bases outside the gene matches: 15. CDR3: CASRPRSWTSGRAEDTQYF. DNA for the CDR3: TGCGCCAGCAGGCCCCGGAGCTGGACTAGCGGGAGGGCGGAAGATACGCAGTATTTT. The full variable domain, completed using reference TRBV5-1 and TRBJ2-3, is KAGVTQTPRYLIKTRGQQVTLSCSPISGHRSVSWYQQTPGQGLQFLFEYFSETQRNKGNFPGRFSGRQFSNSRSEMNVSTLELGDSALYLCASRPRSWTSGRAEDTQYFGPGTRLTVL.